This TCR beta chain was observed in a study of beta chain features in type 1 diabetes. Study as a whole: Comparable age, gender and cell yields were observed in patients relative to healthy donors.

Study results and caveats: Across all four CD4+ subsets, people with type 1 diabetes showed modestly shorter TCRB CDR3s. cDNA-based reads could over-represent cells with high TCR expression. With patients and controls alike, PCR might favor shorter templates to an equal degree.

CDR3 size: 16 residues. Trimming took 0 bases from V and 11 from J, leaving 21 bases between them. CDR1 is SGHTA, CDR2 FQGNSA, per germline. Turning to this clone: Its antigen is unidentified.

Expressed TCRB transcripts got sequenced, as all isolated RNA was reverse transcribed. The protocol was immunoSEQ multiplex PCR, while the TCRdb copy is restricted to in-frame clones and leaves out a portion. The table has about 180,000 clones, approximately 7.9% seen once. Using CD45RO/CCR7/CD25/CD127/CD95/CD27, CD4+ naive, central memory, regulatory and stem cell-like memory cells were sorted. This TCR was recovered from a man between 18 and 29 years old with type 1 diabetes. This chain joins TRBV7-2 and TRBJ2-3; D gene uncertain. The sequenced sample consisted of central memory CD4+ T cells from blood. The CDR3 DNA is TGTGCCAGCAGCTTAGCGCGAAATGTTGGAGCCACCAAGCAGTATTTT. Amino acids: CASSLARNVGATKQYF. Full variable domain (rest looked up from reference TRBV7-2 and TRBJ2-3): GAGVSQSPSNKVTEKGKDVELRCDPISGHTALYWYRQSLGQGLEFLIYFQGNSAPDKSGLPSDRFSAERTGGSVSTLTIQRTQQEDSAVYLCASSLARNVGATKQYFGPGTRLTVL.